By share, the clone carrying this T cell receptor (delta chain) ranks as large. Its antigen remains unidentified. Per germline, CDR1 TSWWSYY and CDR2 QGS. The V gene end was trimmed by 3 bases and the J gene end by 3 bases; junction bases not matched to a gene: 31. This CDR3 has 25 residues. This sample was taken from a study of delta chains in infants with herpesvirus infections. Study context: A Ugandan infant cohort was followed from birth for primary CMV. Regarding the study as a whole: Uninfected infants and those infected after 120 days lacked the public clonotype. The public Vdelta1 clonotype appeared in about 20% of the 18 CMV-infected infants.

TCR cDNA was made from PBMC RNA with gamma- and delta-chain-specific primers. TCRdb called clones anew from the RT-PCR reads with CATT. The sample has around 950 delta-chain clones; 27% are singletons. The sample was peripheral blood, taken at time point 2 of longitudinal follow-up. This chain links TRDV1 with TRDJ1; 13 nucleotides line up with TRDD3. The receptor was isolated from a human donor who was a Ugandan infant, either HIV-exposed or HIV-unexposed (not recorded which). The CDR3 region is CALGEKSLGPKVLGDTRINSDKLIF. CDR3 DNA: TGTGCTCTTGGGGAGAAGTCTTTAGGGCCGAAAGTACTGGGGGATACGCGTATTAATTCCGATAAACTCATCTTT.